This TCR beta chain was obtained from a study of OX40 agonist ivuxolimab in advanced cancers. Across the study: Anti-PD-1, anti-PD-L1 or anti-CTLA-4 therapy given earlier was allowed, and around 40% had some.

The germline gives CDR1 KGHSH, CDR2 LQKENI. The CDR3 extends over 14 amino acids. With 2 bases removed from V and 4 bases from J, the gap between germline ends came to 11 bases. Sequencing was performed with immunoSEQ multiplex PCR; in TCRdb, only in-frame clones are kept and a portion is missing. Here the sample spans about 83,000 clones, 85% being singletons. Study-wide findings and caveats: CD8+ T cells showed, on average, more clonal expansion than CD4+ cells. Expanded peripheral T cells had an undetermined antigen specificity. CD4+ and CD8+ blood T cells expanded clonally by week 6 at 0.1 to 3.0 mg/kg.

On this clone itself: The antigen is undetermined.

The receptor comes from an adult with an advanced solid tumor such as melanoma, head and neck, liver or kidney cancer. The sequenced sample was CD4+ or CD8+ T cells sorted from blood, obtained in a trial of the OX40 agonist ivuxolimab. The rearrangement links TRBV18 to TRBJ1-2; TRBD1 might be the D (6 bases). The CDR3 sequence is CASSPETQGYGYTF. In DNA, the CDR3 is TGTGCCAGCTCACCAGAGACACAGGGCTATGGCTACACCTTC. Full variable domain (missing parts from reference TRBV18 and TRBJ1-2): NAGVMQNPRHLVRRRGQEARLRCSPMKGHSHVYWYRQLPEEGLKFMVYLQKENIIDESGMPKERFSAEFPKEGPSILRIQQVVRGDSAAYFCASSPETQGYGYTFGSGTRLTVV.